This paragraph reports one T cell receptor beta chain. Its matching antigen is unknown. This sample stems from a study of T-cell reconstitution after alpha-beta-depleted transplantation in children. Unique molecular identifiers featured in how the TCRbeta library was prepared. TCRdb processed the PCR reads anew with MiXCR; each CDR3 protein has one entry. This sample yields approximately 980,000 distinct CDR3 sequences, of which 25% to 35% are seen a single time; about 28% belongs to the top ten. This CDR3 has 15 residues. Trimming removed 2 bases at V and 0 bases at J, with 9 bases between. Looked up from germline, CDR1 is SGDLS and CDR2 is YYNGEE. Findings of the study overall: A year post-transplant, T-cell counts and diversity derived mostly from newly produced T cells. Reports say that about two months after transplant, the alpha-beta T cells came out of several hundred graft clones that had expanded. Surviving recipient T cells and thymic progenitors produced the high day-60 TCRbeta diversity seen in some patients.

The chain uses TRBV9 and TRBJ2-1; a possible D gene is TRBD2 (5 bases). The material sequenced was PBMCs, mostly from graft donor cells, taken 360 days after TCRalphabeta/CD19-depleted stem cell transplant. The source is a boy under three years old who had a stem cell transplant for SCID, so the T cells may come from the graft donor. The CDR3 loop reads CASSVLASSYNEQFF. The DNA for the CDR3 is TGTGCCAGCAGCGTCTTAGCGAGCTCCTACAATGAGCAGTTCTTC.